This T cell receptor (beta chain) was identified during a study of T cell changes during pregnancy in multiple sclerosis (dated by TCRdb to the late 2010s). Study-wide context: Changes in the T cell repertoire over the course of pregnancy were examined in this study in women with multiple sclerosis.

For this clone: Its antigen remains undetermined. No base qualities exist here, and no much larger clone lies one base off it.

Trimming removed 4 bases from V and 4 bases from J; the gene matches leave 2 bases unexplained. Counted from cysteine to phenylalanine, this CDR3 has 13 amino acids. This entry keeps only the CDR3 DNA: 39 bases, framed from base 1. Per the germline V gene (reference sequence), LNHNV is the CDR1 and YYDKDF is the CDR2. The library was made by the immunoSEQ multiplex PCR assay. TCRdb obtained this table from immuneACCESS and retained in-frame rearrangements with V and J assigned. These tables miss some clones; where compared with another copy, unresolved V genes account for less than half of the shortfall, and the remainder is unexplained. This sample comprises roughly 35,000 clones, around 93% of them detected only once. The top ten constitute 0.43% of the sample.

Sequencing was performed on CD4+ T cells from peripheral blood mononuclear cells, taken in the third trimester of pregnancy. The V gene is TRBV15 and the J gene is TRBJ1-2; 8 middle bases align to TRBD1. The sequence came from a female donor in good health, enrolled as a control in a pregnancy study. The CDR3 region reads CATSTGGVYGYTF. The nucleotides are TGTGCCACCAGCACAGGGGGCGTCTATGGCTACACCTTC.